These T cell receptor beta chains were read from a single sample in a study of T cells in Graves' hyperthyroidism and ophthalmopathy. TCRdb itself ran the multiplex PCR reads through MiXCR, one entry per CDR3 protein. The sample has under 250,000 distinct CDR3 sequences, approximately 23% seen once. Sequencing was performed on blood. Receptors originate from a woman aged 40-49 years with Graves' ophthalmopathy. CDR3s include the opening cysteine and the closing phenylalanine or tryptophan.

CDR3,V,J
CASSGDSYYGYTF,TRBV6-1,TRBJ1-2
CASSLDYSYEQYF,TRBV5-1,TRBJ2-7
CASSLLPLQGNYGYTF,TRBV11-2,TRBJ1-2
CASSTRQGLNQPQHF,TRBV12-3/TRBV12-4,TRBJ1-5
CASSYTENTEAFF,TRBV6-5,TRBJ1-1
CASSQGTQETQYF,TRBV5-1,TRBJ2-5
CASSLQTGYSYEQYF,TRBV12-3/TRBV12-4,TRBJ2-7
CASSFFDSNQETQYF,TRBV27,TRBJ2-5
CASSLLVRRTGELFF,TRBV5-1,TRBJ2-2
CASSLFLRGTEAFF,TRBV12-3/TRBV12-4,TRBJ1-1
CASSWTSGDLLEQYF,TRBV5-1,TRBJ2-7
CSVPGQGRGEQYF,TRBV29-1,TRBJ2-7
CASSIDTGELFF,TRBV19,TRBJ2-2
CSARVGGRNSNQPQHF,TRBV20-1,TRBJ1-5
CASSIRLGYAYEQYF,TRBV19,TRBJ2-7
CASSIPDRTNQPQHF,TRBV19,TRBJ1-5
CASSRAGTQYF,TRBV12-3/TRBV12-4,TRBJ2-3
CASSLYAGETQYF,TRBV6-1,TRBJ2-5
CATMGQDANYGYTF,TRBV24-1,TRBJ1-2
CASSSVVPGELFF,TRBV5-1,TRBJ2-2
CASSLSHRGQGWAMGQPQHF,TRBV7-2,TRBJ1-5
CSADSAQETQYF,TRBV20-1,TRBJ2-5
CASNSGPETQYF,TRBV28,TRBJ2-5